A single sample is the source of the 3 T cell receptor beta chains below, sequenced in a study of blood T cell repertoires in COVID-19. Sequenced by immunoSEQ multiplex PCR; TCRdb stores in-frame clones only, minus some. The data show approximately 85,000 clones, just over 85% seen once. The sample was peripheral blood. The receptor set was obtained from a man aged 45-60 years with active or convalescent COVID-19.

The chain has TRBV10-3 and TRBJ2-5; 8 bases line up with TRBD1. Trimming at V came to 10 bases and at J to 2 bases, leaving 9 bases not matched to a gene. The CDR3 extends over 14 amino acids. The germline gives CDR1 ENHRY, CDR2 SYGVKD. For the CDR3, the DNA is TGTGCCACCACCGGACAGGGAAGTCAAGAGACCCAGTACTTC. The encoded protein is CATTGQGSQETQYF.

The table lists this clone with a count of one. The chain uses TRBV28 and TRBJ2-7; 7 bases are shared with TRBD2. Germline lookup yields CDR1 MDHEN and CDR2 SYDVKM. V lost 2 bases to trimming and J lost 4 bases; unmatched junction nucleotides: 8. The CDR3 contains 15 residues. The CDR3 loop is CASSLSGGSQYEQYF. For the CDR3, the DNA is TGTGCCAGCAGTTTAAGTGGCGGGAGTCAGTACGAGCAGTACTTC.

The sample holds one count of this clone. The chain combines TRBV4-1 with TRBJ2-5; 9 bases line up with TRBD1. The germline V gene has CDR1 MGHRA and CDR2 YSYEKL. V dropped 3 bases and J dropped 2; count of bases not matched to a gene: 7. This CDR3 has 16 residues. The CDR3 spells CASSQEGTGRQETQYF. The CDR3 nucleotides are TGCGCCAGCAGCCAGGAAGGGACAGGGAGGCAAGAGACCCAGTACTTC.